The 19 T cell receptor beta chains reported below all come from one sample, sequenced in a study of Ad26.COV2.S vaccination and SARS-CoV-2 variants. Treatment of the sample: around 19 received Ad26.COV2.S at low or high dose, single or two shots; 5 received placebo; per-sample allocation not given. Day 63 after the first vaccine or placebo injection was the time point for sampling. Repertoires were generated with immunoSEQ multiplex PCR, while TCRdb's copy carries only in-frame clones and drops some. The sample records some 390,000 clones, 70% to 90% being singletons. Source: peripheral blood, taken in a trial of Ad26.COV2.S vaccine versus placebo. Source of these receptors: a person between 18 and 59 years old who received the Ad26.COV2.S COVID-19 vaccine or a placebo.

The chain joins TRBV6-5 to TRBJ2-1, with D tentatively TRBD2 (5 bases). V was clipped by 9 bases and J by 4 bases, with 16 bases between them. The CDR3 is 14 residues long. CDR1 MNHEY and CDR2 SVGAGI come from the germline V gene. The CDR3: CASGGLDWYNEQFF. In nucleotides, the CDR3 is TGTGCCAGTGGTGGGTTGGACTGGTACAATGAGCAGTTCTTC.

The CDR3 loop reads CASSLSGEEGVHEQYF. The CDR3 DNA follows: TGTGCCAGCAGTTTATCCGGGGAGGAGGGCGTCCACGAGCAGTACTTC. J is TRBJ2-7 and V is TRBV27, with D perhaps matching TRBD2 (6 bases). Between the trimmed V and J ends, which lost 0 bases and 5 bases, there was a span of 17 bases. The CDR3 length is 16 residues. CDR1 MNHEY and CDR2 SMNVEV come from the germline V gene (reference sequence).

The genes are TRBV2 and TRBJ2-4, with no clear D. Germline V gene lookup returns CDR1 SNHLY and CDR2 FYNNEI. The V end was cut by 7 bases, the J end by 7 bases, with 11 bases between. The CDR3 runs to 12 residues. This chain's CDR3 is CASIGVRNIQYF. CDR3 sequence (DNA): TGTGCCAGCATTGGGGTCCGGAACATTCAGTACTTC. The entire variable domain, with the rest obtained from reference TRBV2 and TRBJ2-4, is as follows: EPEVTQTPSHQVTQMGQEVILRCVPISNHLYFYWYRQILGQKVEFLVSFYNNEISEKSEIFDDQFSVERPDGSNFTLKIRSTKLEDSAMYFCASIGVRNIQYFGAGTRLSVL.

The CDR3 here is CASSVLDFANEQFF. In DNA, the CDR3 is TGTGCCAGCAGCGTACTGGACTTTGCCAATGAGCAGTTCTTC. The J gene is TRBJ2-1, the V gene TRBV9; TRBD2 might be the D (5 bases). This CDR3 has 14 amino acids. Trimming pared 1 base from V and 6 bases from J, leaving 11 bases between. Germline V gives CDR1 SGDLS, CDR2 YYNGEE.

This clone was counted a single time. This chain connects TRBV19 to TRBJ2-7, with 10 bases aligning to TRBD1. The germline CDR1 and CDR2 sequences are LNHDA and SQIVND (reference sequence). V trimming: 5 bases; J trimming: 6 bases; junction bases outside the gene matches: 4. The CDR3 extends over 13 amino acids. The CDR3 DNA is TGTGCCAGTAGTCCCTGGACAGGGGGCGAGCAGTACTTC. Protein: CASSPWTGGEQYF. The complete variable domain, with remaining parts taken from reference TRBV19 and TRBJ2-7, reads DGGITQSPKYLFRKEGQNVTLSCEQNLNHDAMYWYRQDPGQGLRLIYYSQIVNDFQKGDIAEGYSVSREKKESFPLTVTSAQKNPTAFYLCASSPWTGGEQYFGPGTRLTVT.

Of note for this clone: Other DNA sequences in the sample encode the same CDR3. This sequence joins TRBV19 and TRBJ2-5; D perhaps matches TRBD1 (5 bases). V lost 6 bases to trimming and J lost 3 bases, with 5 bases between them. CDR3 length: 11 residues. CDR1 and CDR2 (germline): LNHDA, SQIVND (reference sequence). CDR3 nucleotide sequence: TGTGCCAGTAGCAGGGAAGAGACCCAGTACTTC. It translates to CASSREETQYF.

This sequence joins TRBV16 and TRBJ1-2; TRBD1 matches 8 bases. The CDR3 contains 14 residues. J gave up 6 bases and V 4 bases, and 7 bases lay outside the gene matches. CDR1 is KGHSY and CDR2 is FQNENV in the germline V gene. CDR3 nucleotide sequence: TGTGCCAGCAGCCTACAGACAGGGGACAATGGCTACACCTTC. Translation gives CASSLQTGDNGYTF.

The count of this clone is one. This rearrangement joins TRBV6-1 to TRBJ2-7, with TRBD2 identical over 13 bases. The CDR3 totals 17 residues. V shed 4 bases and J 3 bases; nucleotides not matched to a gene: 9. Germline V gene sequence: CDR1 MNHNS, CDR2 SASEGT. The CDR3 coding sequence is TGTGCCAGCAGTGGTTTAGGACTAGCGGGAGCACTCTACGAGCAGTACTTC. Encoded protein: CASSGLGLAGALYEQYF.

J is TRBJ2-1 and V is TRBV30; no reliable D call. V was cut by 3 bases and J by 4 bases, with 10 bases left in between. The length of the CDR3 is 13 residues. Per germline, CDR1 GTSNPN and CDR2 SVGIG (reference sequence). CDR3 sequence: CAWRRLAYNEQFF. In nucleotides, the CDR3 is TGTGCCTGGAGAAGACTGGCTTACAATGAGCAGTTCTTC.

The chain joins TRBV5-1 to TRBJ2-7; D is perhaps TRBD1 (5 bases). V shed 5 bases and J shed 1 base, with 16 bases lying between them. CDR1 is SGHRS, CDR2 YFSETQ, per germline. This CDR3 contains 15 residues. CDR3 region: CASSSQGKGSYEQYF. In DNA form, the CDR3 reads TGCGCCAGCAGTTCGCAGGGAAAGGGTTCCTACGAGCAGTACTTC.

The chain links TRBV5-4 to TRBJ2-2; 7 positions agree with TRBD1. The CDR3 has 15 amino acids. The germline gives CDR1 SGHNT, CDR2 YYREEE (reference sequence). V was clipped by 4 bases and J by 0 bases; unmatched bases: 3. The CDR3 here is CASSRDRTNTGELFF. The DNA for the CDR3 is TGTGCCAGCAGCCGGGACAGAACGAACACCGGGGAGCTGTTTTTT.

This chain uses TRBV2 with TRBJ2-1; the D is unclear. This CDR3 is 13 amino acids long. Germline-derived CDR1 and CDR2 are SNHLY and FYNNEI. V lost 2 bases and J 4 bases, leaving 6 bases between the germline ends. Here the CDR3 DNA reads TGTGCCAGCAGTGAATATGGGTACAATGAGCAGTTCTTC. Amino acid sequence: CASSEYGYNEQFF.

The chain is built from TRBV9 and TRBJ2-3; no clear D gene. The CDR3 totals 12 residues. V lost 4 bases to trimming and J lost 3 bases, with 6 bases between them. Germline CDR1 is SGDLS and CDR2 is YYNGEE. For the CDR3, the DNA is TGTGCCAGCAGCTCCCTTACAGATACGCAGTATTTT. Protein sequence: CASSSLTDTQYF.

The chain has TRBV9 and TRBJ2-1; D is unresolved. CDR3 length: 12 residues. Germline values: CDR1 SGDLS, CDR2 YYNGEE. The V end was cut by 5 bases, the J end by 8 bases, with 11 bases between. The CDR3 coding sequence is TGTGCCAGCAGTGTTGGGTTCCATGAGCAGTTCTTC. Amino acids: CASSVGFHEQFF.

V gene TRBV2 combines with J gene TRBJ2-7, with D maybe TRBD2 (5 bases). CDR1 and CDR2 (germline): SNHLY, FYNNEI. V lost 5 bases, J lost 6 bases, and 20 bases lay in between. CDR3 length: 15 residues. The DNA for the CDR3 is TGTGCCAGCAGTTACTATATGACCGGGGTGGGCGAGCAGTACTTC. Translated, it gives CASSYYMTGVGEQYF. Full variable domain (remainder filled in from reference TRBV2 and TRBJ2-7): EPEVTQTPSHQVTQMGQEVILRCVPISNHLYFYWYRQILGQKVEFLVSFYNNEISEKSEIFDDQFSVERPDGSNFTLKIRSTKLEDSAMYFCASSYYMTGVGEQYFGPGTRLTVT.

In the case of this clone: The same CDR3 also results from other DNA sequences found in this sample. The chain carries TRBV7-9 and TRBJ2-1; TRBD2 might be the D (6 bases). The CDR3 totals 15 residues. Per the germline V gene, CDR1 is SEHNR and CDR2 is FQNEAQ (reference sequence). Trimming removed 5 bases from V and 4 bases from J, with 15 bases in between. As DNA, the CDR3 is TGTGCCAGCAGCCTCGGGACTGGTGATTACAATGAGCAGTTCTTC. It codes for CASSLGTGDYNEQFF. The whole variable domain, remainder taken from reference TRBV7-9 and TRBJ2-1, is DTGVSQNPRHKITKRGQNVTFRCDPISEHNRLYWYRQTLGQGPEFLTYFQNEAQLEKSRLLSDRFSAERPKGSFSTLEIQRTEQGDSAMYLCASSLGTGDYNEQFFGPGTRLTVL.

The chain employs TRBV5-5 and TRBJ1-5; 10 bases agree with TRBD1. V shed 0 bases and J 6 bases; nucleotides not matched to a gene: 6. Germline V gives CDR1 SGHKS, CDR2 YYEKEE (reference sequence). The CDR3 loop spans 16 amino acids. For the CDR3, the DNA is TGTGCCAGCAGCTTGGCCGGGACAGGGGAGGGTCAGCCCCAGCATTTT. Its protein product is CASSLAGTGEGQPQHF.

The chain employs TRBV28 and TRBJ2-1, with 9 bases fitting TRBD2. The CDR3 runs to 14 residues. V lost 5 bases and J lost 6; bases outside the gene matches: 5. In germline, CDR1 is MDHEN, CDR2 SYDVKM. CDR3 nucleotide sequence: TGTGCCAGCAGTCAAATAGCGGGAGTCAATGAGCAGTTCTTC. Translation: CASSQIAGVNEQFF. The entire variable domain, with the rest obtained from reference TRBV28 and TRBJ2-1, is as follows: DVKVTQSSRYLVKRTGEKVFLECVQDMDHENMFWYRQDPGLGLRLIYFSYDVKMKEKGDIPEGYSVSREKKERFSLILESASTNQTSMYLCASSQIAGVNEQFFGPGTRLTVL.

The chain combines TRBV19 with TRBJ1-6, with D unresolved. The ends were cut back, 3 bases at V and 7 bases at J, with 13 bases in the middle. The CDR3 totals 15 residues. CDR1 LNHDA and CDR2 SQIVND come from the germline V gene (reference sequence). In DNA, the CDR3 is TGTGCCAGTAGTATCAAAGAGGGTCGCAATTCACCCCTCCACTTT. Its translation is CASSIKEGRNSPLHF.